Shown below are 5 T cell receptor beta chains from a single sample sequenced in a study of CD8 T cells in ankylosing spondylitis. A single record per CDR3 protein comes from TCRdb applying MiXCR to the 5' RACE reads. The data show 750,000 to 850,000 distinct CDR3 sequences, roughly 10% seen once. No cognate antigen is known for these TCRs. Study-wide results and limits: Apparently characteristic of ankylosing spondylitis blood was a TCR beta motif (roughly eight highly homologous variants).

Sequencing was carried out using blood, either unsorted or a sorted T cell fraction (not recorded which). The receptors shown here come from a male donor with ankylosing spondylitis.

This clonotype was counted ten times or more. V gene TRBV15 combines with J gene TRBJ2-2; D gene unclear. The V end was cut by 1 base, the J end by 7 bases, with 4 bases between. CDR1 is LNHNV and CDR2 is YYDKDF in the germline V gene (reference sequence). The CDR3 extends over 12 amino acids. This CDR3 reads CATSRVGGELFF. The CDR3 region has the DNA TGTGCCACCAGCAGAGTGGGCGGGGAGCTGTTTTTT.

There are many counts of this clonotype. The rearrangement uses TRBV12-3 or TRBV12-4 and TRBJ1-2, with 9 bases that match TRBD1. The junction had 9 bases not matched to a gene; V was cut back by 3 bases and J by 7 bases. The CDR3 sequence is 15 residues long. The CDR3 region has the DNA TGTGCCAGCAGTTTTGGGACAGGGAGTTCTATTGGCTACACCTTC. Protein sequence: CASSFGTGSSIGYTF.

V usage is TRBV4-3 and J usage is TRBJ2-3, with 12 bases aligning to TRBD2. The germline gives CDR1 LGHNA, CDR2 YSLEER. The CDR3 covers 16 residues. Germline trimming cut 3 bases from V and 2 bases from J; bases unmatched to any gene: 3. The CDR3 sequence is CASSQTSGGLTDTQYF. DNA of the CDR3: TGCGCCAGCAGCCAGACTAGCGGGGGCCTCACAGATACGCAGTATTTT.

This sequence joins TRBV28 and TRBJ2-7; TRBD2 aligns across 12 bases. Germline V gives CDR1 MDHEN, CDR2 SYDVKM. V lost 4 bases, J lost 3 bases, and 4 bases stayed unmatched. The CDR3 sequence is 15 residues long. CDR3 sequence: CASSYTSGRLYEQYF. The DNA of the CDR3 is TGTGCCAGCAGTTATACTAGCGGGAGGCTCTACGAGCAGTACTTC. The variable domain in full, with the rest retrieved from reference TRBV28 and TRBJ2-7, is DVKVTQSSRYLVKRTGEKVFLECVQDMDHENMFWYRQDPGLGLRLIYFSYDVKMKEKGDIPEGYSVSREKKERFSLILESASTNQTSMYLCASSYTSGRLYEQYFGPGTRLTVT.

This clonotype has just a few counts. This chain joins TRBV4-3 and TRBJ2-5; perhaps TRBD2 as D (5 bases). The V gene lost 4 bases and the J gene lost 3 bases, with 18 bases spanning the gap. The CDR3 contains 16 residues. Per germline, CDR1 LGHNA and CDR2 YSLEER. The CDR3 DNA reads TGCGCCAGCAGCCCAGGAAGGCGGGCGGGCGAAGAGACCCAGTACTTC. This encodes CASSPGRRAGEETQYF.